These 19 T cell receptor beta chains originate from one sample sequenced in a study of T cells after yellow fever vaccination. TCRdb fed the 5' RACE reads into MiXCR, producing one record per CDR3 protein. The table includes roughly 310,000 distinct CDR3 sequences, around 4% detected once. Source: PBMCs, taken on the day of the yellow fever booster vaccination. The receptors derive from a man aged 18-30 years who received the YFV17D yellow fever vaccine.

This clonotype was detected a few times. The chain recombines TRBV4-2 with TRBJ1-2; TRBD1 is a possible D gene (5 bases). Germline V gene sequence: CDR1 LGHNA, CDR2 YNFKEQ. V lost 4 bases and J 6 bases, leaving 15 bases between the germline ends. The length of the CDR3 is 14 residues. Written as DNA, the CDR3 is TGTGCCAGCAGCCTGCGGGACGCGGGGGATGGCTACACCTTC. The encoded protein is CASSLRDAGDGYTF.

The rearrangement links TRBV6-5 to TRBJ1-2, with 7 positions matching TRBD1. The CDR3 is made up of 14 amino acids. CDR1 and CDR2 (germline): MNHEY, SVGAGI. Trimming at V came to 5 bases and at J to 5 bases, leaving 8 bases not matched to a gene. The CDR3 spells CASSELQGWYGYTF. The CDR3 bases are TGTGCCAGCAGTGAATTACAGGGGTGGTATGGCTACACCTTC.

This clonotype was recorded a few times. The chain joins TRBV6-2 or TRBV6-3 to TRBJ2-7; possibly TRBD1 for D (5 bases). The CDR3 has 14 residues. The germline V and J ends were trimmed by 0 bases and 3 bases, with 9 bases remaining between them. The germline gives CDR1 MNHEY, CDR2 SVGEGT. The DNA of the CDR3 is TGTGCCAGCAGTTACTCGATAGGGGACTACGAGCAGTACTTC. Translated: CASSYSIGDYEQYF.

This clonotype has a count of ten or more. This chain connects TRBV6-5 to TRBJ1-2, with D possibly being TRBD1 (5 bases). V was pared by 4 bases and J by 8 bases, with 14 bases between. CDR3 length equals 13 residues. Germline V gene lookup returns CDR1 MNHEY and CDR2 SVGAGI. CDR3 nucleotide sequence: TGTGCCAGCAGTTCCACCGGGGACCGCGGCTACACCTTC. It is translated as CASSSTGDRGYTF.

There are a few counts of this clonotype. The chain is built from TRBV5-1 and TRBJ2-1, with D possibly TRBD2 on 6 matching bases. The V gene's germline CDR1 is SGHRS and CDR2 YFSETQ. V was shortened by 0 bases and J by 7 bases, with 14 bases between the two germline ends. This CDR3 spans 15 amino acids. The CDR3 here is CASSLAPGAENEQFF. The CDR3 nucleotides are TGCGCCAGCAGCTTGGCCCCGGGAGCGGAGAATGAGCAGTTCTTC.

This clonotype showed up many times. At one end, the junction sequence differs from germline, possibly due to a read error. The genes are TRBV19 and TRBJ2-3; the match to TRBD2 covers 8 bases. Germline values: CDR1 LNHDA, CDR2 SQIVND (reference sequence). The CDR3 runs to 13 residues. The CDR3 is CASSTLERGHGHF. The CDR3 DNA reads TGTGCCAGTAGTACCCTTGAGCGGGGGCATGGACATTTT.

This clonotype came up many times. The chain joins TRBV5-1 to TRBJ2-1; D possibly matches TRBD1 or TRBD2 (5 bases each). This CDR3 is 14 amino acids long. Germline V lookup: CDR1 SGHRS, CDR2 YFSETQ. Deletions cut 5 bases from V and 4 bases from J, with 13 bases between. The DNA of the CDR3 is TGCGCCAGCAGAGGGGACGGGGTATACAATGAGCAGTTCTTC. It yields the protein CASRGDGVYNEQFF.

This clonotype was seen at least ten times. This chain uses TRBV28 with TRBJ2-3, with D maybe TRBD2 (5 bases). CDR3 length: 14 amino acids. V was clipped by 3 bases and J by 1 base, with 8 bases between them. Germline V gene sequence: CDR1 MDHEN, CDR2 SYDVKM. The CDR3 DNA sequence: TGTGCCAGCAGTTTGGGCGGGCGCACAGATACGCAGTATTTT. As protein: CASSLGGRTDTQYF. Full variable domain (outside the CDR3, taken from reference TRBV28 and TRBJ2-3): DVKVTQSSRYLVKRTGEKVFLECVQDMDHENMFWYRQDPGLGLRLIYFSYDVKMKEKGDIPEGYSVSREKKERFSLILESASTNQTSMYLCASSLGGRTDTQYFGPGTRLTVL.

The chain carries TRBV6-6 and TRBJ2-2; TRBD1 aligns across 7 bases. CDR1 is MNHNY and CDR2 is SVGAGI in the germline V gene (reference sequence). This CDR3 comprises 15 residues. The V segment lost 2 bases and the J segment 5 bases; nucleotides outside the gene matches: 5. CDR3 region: CASSYGTDETGELFF. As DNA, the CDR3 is TGTGCCAGCAGTTACGGGACAGATGAAACCGGGGAGCTGTTTTTT.

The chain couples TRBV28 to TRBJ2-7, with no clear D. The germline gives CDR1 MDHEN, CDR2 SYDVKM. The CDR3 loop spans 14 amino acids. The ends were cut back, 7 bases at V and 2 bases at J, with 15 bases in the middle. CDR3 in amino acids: CASILSWAAYEQYV. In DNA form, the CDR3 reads TGTGCCAGCATCCTGAGCTGGGCCGCCTACGAGCAGTACGTC.

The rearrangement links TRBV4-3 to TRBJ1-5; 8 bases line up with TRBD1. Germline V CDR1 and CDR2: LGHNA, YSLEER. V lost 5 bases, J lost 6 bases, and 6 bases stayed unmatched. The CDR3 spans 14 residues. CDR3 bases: TGCGCCAGCAGCTCGGACAGGGCGAGTCAGCCCCAGCATTTT. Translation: CASSSDRASQPQHF.

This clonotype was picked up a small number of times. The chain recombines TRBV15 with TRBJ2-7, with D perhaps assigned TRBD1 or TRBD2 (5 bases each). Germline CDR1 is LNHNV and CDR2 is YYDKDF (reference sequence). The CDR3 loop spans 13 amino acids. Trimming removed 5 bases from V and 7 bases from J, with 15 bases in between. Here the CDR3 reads CATSERDLGEQYF. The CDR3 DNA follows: TGTGCCACCAGCGAACGGGACCTGGGGGAGCAGTACTTC.

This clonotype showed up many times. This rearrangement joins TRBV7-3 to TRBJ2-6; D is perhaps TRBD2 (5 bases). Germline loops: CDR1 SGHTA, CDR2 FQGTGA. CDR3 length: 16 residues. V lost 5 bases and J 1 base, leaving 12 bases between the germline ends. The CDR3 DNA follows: TGTGCCAGCAGCGGAGGCTTGAGTTCTGGGGCCAACGTCCTGACTTTC. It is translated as CASSGGLSSGANVLTF.

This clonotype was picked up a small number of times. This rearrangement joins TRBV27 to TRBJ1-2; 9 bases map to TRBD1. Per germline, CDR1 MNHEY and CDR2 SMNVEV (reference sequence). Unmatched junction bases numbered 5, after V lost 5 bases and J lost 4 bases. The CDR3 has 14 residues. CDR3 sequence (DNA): TGTGCCAGCAGTGCCACAGGGGGCCTCTATGGCTACACCTTC. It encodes CASSATGGLYGYTF.

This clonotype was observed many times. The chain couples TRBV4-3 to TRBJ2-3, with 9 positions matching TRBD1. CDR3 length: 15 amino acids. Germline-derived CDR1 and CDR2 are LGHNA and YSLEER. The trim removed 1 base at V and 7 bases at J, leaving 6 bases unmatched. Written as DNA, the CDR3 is TGCGCCAGCAGCCAAGTAGGGACAGGGAAGAATACGCAGTATTTT. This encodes CASSQVGTGKNTQYF.

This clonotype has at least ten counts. CDR3: CASSSGSPGGGASYEQYF. In DNA, the CDR3 is TGTGCCAGCAGCTCAGGCTCCCCCGGCGGGGGGGCATCCTACGAGCAGTACTTC. The chain carries TRBV5-4 and TRBJ2-7; 9 bases line up with TRBD2. Germline V gene data show CDR1 as SGHNT and CDR2 as YYREEE (reference sequence). Losses at the gene ends were 3 bases for V and 1 base for J; bases not matched to a gene: 14. The CDR3 sequence is 18 residues long.

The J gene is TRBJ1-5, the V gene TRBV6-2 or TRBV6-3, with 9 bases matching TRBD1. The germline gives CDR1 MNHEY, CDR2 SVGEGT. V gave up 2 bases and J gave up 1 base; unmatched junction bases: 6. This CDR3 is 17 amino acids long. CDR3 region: CASSYLRTGESNQPQHF. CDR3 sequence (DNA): TGTGCCAGCAGTTACCTCCGGACAGGGGAAAGCAATCAGCCCCAGCATTTT.

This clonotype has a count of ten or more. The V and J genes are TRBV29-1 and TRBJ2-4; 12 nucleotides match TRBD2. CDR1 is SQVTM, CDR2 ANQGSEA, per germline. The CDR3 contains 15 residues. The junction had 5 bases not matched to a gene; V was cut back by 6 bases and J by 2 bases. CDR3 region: CSVQGLAGSKNIQYF. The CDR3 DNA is TGCAGCGTGCAAGGACTAGCGGGGTCCAAAAACATTCAGTACTTC.

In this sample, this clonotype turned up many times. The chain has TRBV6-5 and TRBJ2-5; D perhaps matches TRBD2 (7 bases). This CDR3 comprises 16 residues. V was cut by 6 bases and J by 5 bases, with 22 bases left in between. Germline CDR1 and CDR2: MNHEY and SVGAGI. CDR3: CASRRGASGWGETQYF. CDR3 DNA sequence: TGTGCCAGCAGACGGGGGGCGAGCGGGTGGGGGGAGACCCAGTACTTC.